Detailed here is one T cell receptor (beta chain). The data stem from a study of control samples from healthy donors and cancer patients. Clones were sequenced by immunoSEQ multiplex PCR, and TCRdb holds only the in-frame ones, with some missing. The sample shows 350,000 to 450,000 clones, 75% to 95% of them seen only once. The CDR3 consists of 15 residues. The V and J ends lost 0 bases and 9 bases respectively, with 17 bases between them. Per the germline V gene, CDR1 is LNHNV and CDR2 is YYDKDF (reference sequence). The gene calls are TRBV15 and TRBJ2-5, with D hard to call. The sequence derives from a man aged 40-50 years with head and neck cancer. Sequencing input: PBMCs. The CDR3: CATSRDRTDGTPQYF. In DNA form, the CDR3 reads TGTGCCACCAGCAGAGATCGAACCGACGGCACGCCCCAGTACTTC.